The text below deals with one T cell receptor (beta chain). Its antigen is still unknown. The sample has other DNA sequences that encode this CDR3 too. Between the trimmed V and J ends, which lost 0 bases and 1 base, there was a span of 9 bases. Germline CDR1 MNHEY, CDR2 SVGAGI. The CDR3 runs to 15 residues. This sample is part of a study of T cell responses to AZD1222 COVID-19 vaccine. Study-wide points: Repertoire samples came only from after the peak T cell response. Vaccine-associated CD4 TCRs ranged over spike, dominating at 160-218 and 743-854. The donors showed a predominance of white British ancestry and of females, with possible underestimation of clonal diversity.

TCRdb's copy holds only in-frame clones and misses some; the assay was immunoSEQ multiplex PCR. The sample records 130,000 or so clones, 80% to 90% being singletons. Specimen: peripheral blood, collected on day 0 of AZD1222 vaccination. This TCR derives from an adult in good health. V gene TRBV6-5 combines with J gene TRBJ1-1; no clear D gene. The CDR3: CASSYSRRENTEAFF. The CDR3 DNA follows: TGTGCCAGCAGTTACTCACGACGGGAGAACACTGAAGCTTTCTTT.